Following are 8 T cell receptor beta chains from one sample sequenced in a study of T-cell reconstitution after alpha-beta-depleted transplantation in children. The authors prepared the TCRbeta library with unique molecular identifiers. TCRdb re-called the PCR reads with MiXCR, one entry per CDR3 protein. The data show about 360,000 distinct CDR3 sequences, less than 15% seen once. The specimen was PBMCs, collected from the stem cell graft. Receptor source: a human donor who donated a stem cell graft to a child with Fanconi anemia.

This clonotype was seen ten or more times. The rearrangement links TRBV4-3 to TRBJ2-5; no definite D call. The CDR3 runs 15 residues. The V gene's germline CDR1 is LGHNA and CDR2 YSLEER. The V gene lost 0 bases and the J gene lost 1 base, with 9 bases spanning the gap. CDR3 sequence (DNA): TGCGCCAGCAGCCAAGATTTAGGCAGCCAAGAGACCCAGTACTTC. The encoded protein is CASSQDLGSQETQYF.

This clonotype was counted many times. The V call is TRBV6-5, the J call TRBJ1-1; a weak D match, TRBD1 (5 bases). The CDR3 sequence is 17 residues long. Germline V lookup: CDR1 MNHEY, CDR2 SVGAGI. V was pared by 0 bases and J by 0 bases, with 14 bases between. The CDR3, as DNA: TGTGCCAGCAGTTACTCGTCAGGGTTTGGGATGAACACTGAAGCTTTCTTT. Its protein is CASSYSSGFGMNTEAFF.

This clonotype was seen at least ten times. The J gene is TRBJ1-3, the V gene TRBV29-1, with D tentatively TRBD1 (6 bases). Germline CDR1 reads SQVTM; CDR2 reads ANQGSEA. Trimming took off 4 bases at V and 6 bases at J, with 13 bases between the two ends. This CDR3 has 13 amino acids. The CDR3 protein is CSVVTQGLNTIYF. The DNA of the CDR3 is TGCAGCGTTGTAACGCAGGGGCTAAACACCATATATTTT.

The chain combines TRBV4-1 with TRBJ1-1; tentative D call: TRBD1 (5 bases). Deletions cut 5 bases from V and 11 bases from J, with 12 bases between. Germline CDR1 reads MGHRA; CDR2 reads YSYEKL. The CDR3 is 11 amino acids. In DNA, the CDR3 is TGCGCCAGCAGCGCAGGGCCCGGCGCTTTCTTT. Amino acids: CASSAGPGAFF.

There are many counts of this clonotype. The chain is built from TRBV4-2 and TRBJ1-4; D remains unclear. Germline CDR1 LGHNA, CDR2 YNFKEQ. V lost 4 bases, J lost 0 bases, and 18 bases lay in between. This CDR3 is 18 amino acids long. CDR3 DNA sequence: TGTGCCAGCAGCCTGGGTTGGGTGGATCCCACAACTAATGAAAAACTGTTTTTT. This encodes CASSLGWVDPTTNEKLFF.

This clonotype occurred a few times. The chain recombines TRBV10-3 with TRBJ2-7, with 8 bases matching TRBD1. With V trimmed by 8 bases and J by 6 bases, 12 bases remained unmatched. The germline V gene has CDR1 ENHRY and CDR2 SYGVKD. The CDR3 runs to 14 residues. CDR3 loop: CAIGGQGMVGEQYF. The CDR3 DNA sequence: TGTGCCATCGGAGGACAGGGAATGGTAGGCGAGCAGTACTTC.

The chain combines TRBV5-1 with TRBJ2-1; 9 positions agree with TRBD2. From germline, CDR1 is SGHRS and CDR2 YFSETQ. V trimming: 0 bases; J trimming: 8 bases; junction bases outside the gene matches: 9. This CDR3 has 16 residues. The CDR3 nucleotides are TGCGCCAGCAGCTTGGCCTCTGGCGGGGGGGCCTATGAGCAGTTCTTC. Protein product: CASSLASGGGAYEQFF.

Only a few counts were recorded for this clonotype. This chain links TRBV7-9 with TRBJ1-1; tentative D call: TRBD1 (5 bases). CDR3 length: 14 amino acids. The V gene lost 8 bases and the J gene lost 1 base, with 14 bases spanning the gap. CDR1 is SEHNR, CDR2 FQNEAQ, per germline (reference sequence). This CDR3 is CASVRDGGNTEAFF. In nucleotides, the CDR3 is TGTGCCAGCGTCCGGGACGGGGGGAACACTGAAGCTTTCTTT.